The 31 T cell receptor beta chains below come from one sample, sequenced in a study of shared clonotypes between healthy human individuals (dated by TCRdb to 2018 to 2020). Library method: the immunoSEQ multiplex PCR assay. TCRdb mirrors the immuneACCESS table, restricted to in-frame sequences. Some clones are absent from its copies; in checked studies, under half trace to an unresolved V gene, and the reason for the others is unknown. The sample profile shows roughly 550,000 clones; nearly 97% of them were found once. Roughly 0.1% of the sample is held by the ten biggest clonotypes. CD8 naive samples were obtained by positive selection for CCR7 among CD45RO-negative cells, yielding a CD45RA+CCR7+ population from which TemRA cells were excluded. Input material: naive CD8+ T cells sorted from blood. The sample's cell subset or site label, in plain terms: CD45RA+CCR7+. The receptor set was obtained from a woman between 25 and 40 years old in good health.

The chain combines TRBV28 with TRBJ1-5; no definite D call. Trimming took 3 bases from V and 7 from J, leaving 10 bases between them. Germline V gene lookup returns CDR1 MDHEN and CDR2 SYDVKM. The CDR3 extends over 13 amino acids. The CDR3 reads CASSFGPSQPQHF. CDR3 DNA sequence: TGTGCCAGCAGTTTTGGTCCGTCCCAGCCCCAGCATTTT. The full variable domain, completed using reference TRBV28 and TRBJ1-5, is DVKVTQSSRYLVKRTGEKVFLECVQDMDHENMFWYRQDPGLGLRLIYFSYDVKMKEKGDIPEGYSVSREKKERFSLILESASTNQTSMYLCASSFGPSQPQHFGDGTRLSIL.

To note about this clone: The same CDR3 also results from other DNA sequences found in this sample. The rearrangement joins TRBV9 to TRBJ1-1, with D hard to call. Germline CDR1 is SGDLS and CDR2 is YYNGEE. Trimming left V 0 bases short and J 0 bases short, with 6 bases between. The CDR3 consists of 14 residues. CDR3 DNA: TGTGCCAGCAGCGTAGGATCCGTGAACACTGAAGCTTTCTTT. This sequence encodes CASSVGSVNTEAFF. Using reference TRBV9 and TRBJ1-1 for the parts outside the CDR3, the full variable domain is DSGVTQTPKHLITATGQRVTLRCSPRSGDLSVYWYQQSLDQGLQFLIQYYNGEERAKGNILERFSAQQFPDLHSELNLSSLELGDSALYFCASSVGSVNTEAFFGQGTRLTVV.

The chain combines TRBV9 with TRBJ1-3, with TRBD1 matching 10 bases. The V and J ends lost 4 bases and 0 bases, in that order; junction bases with no gene match: 7. Germline values: CDR1 SGDLS, CDR2 YYNGEE. This CDR3 comprises 17 residues. The CDR3 DNA follows: TGTGCCAGCAGCACGGGACAGGGGCTCCTCTCTGGAAACACCATATATTTT. It is translated as CASSTGQGLLSGNTIYF.

The V gene is TRBV28, the J gene TRBJ2-1, with D uncertain. Trimming cost V 5 bases and J 0 bases, with 14 bases left between them. Germline loops: CDR1 MDHEN, CDR2 SYDVKM. This CDR3 contains 16 residues. CDR3 sequence reads: CASSLVTGSSYNEQFF. CDR3 nucleotides: TGTGCCAGCAGTCTCGTTACTGGAAGCTCCTACAATGAGCAGTTCTTC.

The V call is TRBV7-9, the J call TRBJ2-3; D not certain. This CDR3 has 12 residues. Trimming left V 1 base short and J 6 bases short, with 5 bases between. Germline lookup yields CDR1 SEHNR and CDR2 FQNEAQ (reference sequence). As DNA, the CDR3 is TGTGCCAGCAGCTTAGTGGGGGATACGCAGTATTTT. Translating gives CASSLVGDTQYF.

CDR3 in amino acids: CASSTLGGTSDYTF. The CDR3 nucleotides read TGTGCCAGCAGTACTCTCGGTGGGACTTCGGACTACACCTTC. The chain recombines TRBV6-5 with TRBJ1-2, with D possibly matching TRBD1 (5 bases). Trimming stripped 5 bases from V and 10 bases from J, with 20 bases between. The CDR3 is made up of 14 amino acids. Germline V gene data show CDR1 as MNHEY and CDR2 as SVGAGI.

The chain combines TRBV15 with TRBJ2-2; a possible D gene is TRBD1 (6 bases). Germline CDR1 and CDR2: LNHNV and YYDKDF (reference sequence). With 3 bases removed from V and 3 bases from J, the gap between germline ends came to 11 bases. This CDR3 comprises 15 residues. CDR3 amino acids: CATSSYPGDTGELFF. For the CDR3, the DNA is TGTGCCACCAGCAGCTACCCAGGGGACACCGGGGAGCTGTTTTTT. Using reference TRBV15 and TRBJ2-2 for the parts outside the CDR3, the full variable domain is DAMVIQNPRYQVTQFGKPVTLSCSQTLNHNVMYWYQQKSSQAPKLLFHYYDKDFNNEADTPDNFQSRRPNTSFCFLDIRSPGLGDTAMYLCATSSYPGDTGELFFGEGSRLTVL.

The chain couples TRBV7-8 to TRBJ2-4; tentatively, D is TRBD2 (6 bases). The CDR3 extends over 15 amino acids. V dropped 7 bases and J dropped 0 bases, with 13 bases sitting between them. Germline V gene sequence: CDR1 SGHVS, CDR2 FQNEAQ. CDR3 sequence reads: CASTDAGRAKNIQYF. The CDR3 coding sequence is TGTGCCAGCACCGACGCGGGGAGAGCCAAAAACATTCAGTACTTC.

The CDR3 DNA is TGTGCCACCGGACAGTTGGTCCAAGAGACCCAGTACTTC. Translated, it gives CATGQLVQETQYF. V and J are TRBV10-3 and TRBJ2-5; weak D call: TRBD1 (6 bases). V was clipped by 10 bases and J by 1 base, with 13 bases between them. Germline V gene lookup returns CDR1 ENHRY and CDR2 SYGVKD. This CDR3 has 13 residues.

A single count supports this clone. The chain links TRBV5-6 to TRBJ2-1; a weak D match, TRBD1 (5 bases). The V gene lost 4 bases and the J gene lost 5 bases, with 19 bases spanning the gap. Germline V lookup: CDR1 SGHDT, CDR2 YYEEEE. The CDR3 length is 16 residues. The CDR3 nucleotides read TGTGCCAGCAGCGATGTTCTAAGCAGGGTTCACAATGAGCAGTTCTTC. This translates into CASSDVLSRVHNEQFF.

Notes on this clone: Different DNA sequences within this sample yield the same CDR3. This chain links TRBV27 with TRBJ2-2; either TRBD1 or TRBD2 may fit D (5 bases each). V was pared by 6 bases and J by 2 bases, with 10 bases between. The CDR3 totals 14 residues. Germline loops: CDR1 MNHEY, CDR2 SMNVEV (reference sequence). CDR3 sequence reads: CASSFGANTGELFF. The CDR3, as DNA: TGTGCCAGCAGCTTCGGGGCAAACACCGGGGAGCTGTTTTTT.

The J gene is TRBJ2-7, the V gene TRBV4-1, with 11 bases identical to TRBD1. V shed 3 bases and J 4 bases; nucleotides not matched to a gene: 5. The CDR3 consists of 15 residues. In germline, CDR1 is MGHRA, CDR2 YSYEKL. CDR3 nucleotides: TGCGCCAGCAGCCAGGTCGGGACAGGGGGGTACGAGCAGTACTTC. It is translated as CASSQVGTGGYEQYF.

To note about this clone: The same CDR3 is also encoded by other DNA sequences in this sample. This chain links TRBV4-2 with TRBJ2-7; 7 nucleotides line up with TRBD1. The CDR3 loop spans 15 amino acids. V lost 0 bases to trimming and J lost 2 bases; unmatched junction nucleotides: 4. CDR1 is LGHNA, CDR2 YNFKEQ, per germline. This chain's CDR3 is CASSQDLGGTYEQYF. For the CDR3, the DNA is TGTGCCAGCAGCCAAGATCTAGGGGGCACCTACGAGCAGTACTTC.

This rearrangement joins TRBV5-6 to TRBJ2-3; 9 bases are a match to TRBD2. CDR1 is SGHDT and CDR2 is YYEEEE in the germline V gene. V shed 6 bases, J shed 4 bases, and the junction held 9 bases outside the gene matches. The CDR3 is 15 residues long. The CDR3 is CASTWVAGASDTQYF. DNA for the CDR3: TGTGCCAGCACCTGGGTAGCGGGAGCGTCAGATACGCAGTATTTT.

The chain employs TRBV7-6 and TRBJ2-7, with D perhaps TRBD1 (7 bases). V lost 5 bases and J 6 bases, leaving 11 bases between the germline ends. The CDR3 is 12 amino acids. Germline loops: CDR1 SGHVS, CDR2 FNYEAQ. CDR3 coding DNA: TGTGCCAGCAGCCAGGGGGGTCTCGAGCAGTACTTC. Protein: CASSQGGLEQYF.

J is TRBJ2-5 and V is TRBV13; TRBD1 agrees at 7 bases. This CDR3 contains 12 residues. In germline, CDR1 is PRHDT, CDR2 FYEKMQ (reference sequence). The V gene end was trimmed by 5 bases and the J gene end by 5 bases; junction bases not matched to a gene: 2. CDR3 residues: CASSPDRETQYF. CDR3 DNA: TGTGCCAGCAGCCCGGACAGGGAGACCCAGTACTTC. Together with reference TRBV13 and TRBJ2-5, the CDR3 gives the full variable domain: AAGVIQSPRHLIKEKRETATLKCYPIPRHDTVYWYQQGPGQDPQFLISFYEKMQSDKGSIPDRFSAQQFSDYHSELNMSSLELGDSALYFCASSPDRETQYFGPGTRLLVL.

The chain employs TRBV2 and TRBJ2-7, with D perhaps matching TRBD1 or TRBD2 (5 bases each). CDR1 SNHLY and CDR2 FYNNEI come from the germline V gene. The CDR3 extends over 15 amino acids. V shed 4 bases and J shed 7 bases, with 20 bases lying between them. The CDR3 coding sequence is TGTGCCAGCAGTGTTCCCGGGACCCCTCTCGAGGAGCAGTACTTC. Protein sequence: CASSVPGTPLEEQYF.

The chain joins TRBV5-1 to TRBJ2-3; D may be TRBD2 (5 bases). This CDR3 is 17 amino acids long. V dropped 5 bases and J dropped 6 bases, with 25 bases sitting between them. Germline values: CDR1 SGHRS, CDR2 YFSETQ. Here the CDR3 DNA reads TGCGCCAGCAGATCCCTGTTATTCCTTCAAACGGGGGATACGCAGTATTTT. This translates into CASRSLLFLQTGDTQYF. Full variable domain (rest looked up from reference TRBV5-1 and TRBJ2-3): KAGVTQTPRYLIKTRGQQVTLSCSPISGHRSVSWYQQTPGQGLQFLFEYFSETQRNKGNFPGRFSGRQFSNSRSEMNVSTLELGDSALYLCASRSLLFLQTGDTQYFGPGTRLTVL.

V usage is TRBV5-1 and J usage is TRBJ2-2; tentatively, D is TRBD1 (5 bases). Trimming shortened V by 6 bases and J by 1 base, and 10 bases separated the two germline ends. Per the germline V gene, CDR1 is SGHRS and CDR2 is YFSETQ. This CDR3 is 14 amino acids long. CDR3 sequence reads: CASTLQENTGELFF. In DNA form, the CDR3 reads TGCGCCAGCACCCTACAGGAGAACACCGGGGAGCTGTTTTTT.

Points on this clone: Different DNA sequences within this sample yield the same CDR3. The CDR3 region has the DNA TGTGCCAGCAGTGGCCCTGGAGATTACGAGCAGTACTTC. Its protein is CASSGPGDYEQYF. This chain links TRBV28 with TRBJ2-7; D gene uncertain. The CDR3 length is 13 residues. Germline V gives CDR1 MDHEN, CDR2 SYDVKM. V lost 5 bases and J 4 bases, leaving 12 bases between the germline ends.

The chain links TRBV7-6 to TRBJ1-4; D gene unclear. CDR1 SGHVS and CDR2 FNYEAQ come from the germline V gene. This CDR3 region has 14 residues. Trimming pared 2 bases from V and 4 bases from J, leaving 8 bases between. CDR3 residues: CASSLYGSNEKLFF. DNA for the CDR3: TGTGCCAGCAGCTTATATGGCAGTAATGAAAAACTGTTTTTT.

This rearrangement joins TRBV9 to TRBJ2-7; D not certain. Trimming removed 0 bases from V and 3 bases from J, with 7 bases in between. CDR1 and CDR2 from the germline V gene are SGDLS and YYNGEE. The CDR3 runs to 13 residues. The CDR3 DNA sequence: TGTGCCAGCAGCGTAGATGCCAGCTACGAGCAGTACTTC. Its protein product is CASSVDASYEQYF.

The chain has TRBV4-1 and TRBJ2-7; D is unclear. CDR3 length: 15 residues. CDR1 and CDR2 from the germline V gene are MGHRA and YSYEKL. Trimming cost V 1 base and J 0 bases, with 10 bases left between them. The CDR3 loop is CASSQVSRSSYEQYF. CDR3 DNA: TGCGCCAGCAGCCAAGTCTCGCGGAGCTCCTACGAGCAGTACTTC.

This chain connects TRBV29-1 to TRBJ2-7; D is ambiguous. The CDR3 loop spans 13 amino acids. V was clipped by 3 bases and J by 1 base, with 10 bases between them. CDR1 and CDR2 (germline): SQVTM, ANQGSEA. The CDR3 loop reads CSVDVGNSYEQYF. Written as DNA, the CDR3 is TGCAGCGTTGATGTGGGCAATTCCTACGAGCAGTACTTC.

This chain joins TRBV7-9 and TRBJ1-5; D uncertain. V lost 3 bases and J 5 bases, leaving 8 bases between the germline ends. The germline V gene encodes CDR1 SEHNR and CDR2 FQNEAQ (reference sequence). The CDR3 is 13 amino acids. CDR3 DNA sequence: TGTGCCAGCAGCTTTGGACGGGATCAGCCCCAGCATTTT. It yields the protein CASSFGRDQPQHF.

This sequence joins TRBV19 and TRBJ2-7; tentatively, D is TRBD2 (5 bases). The CDR3 runs to 14 residues. The germline CDR1 and CDR2 sequences are LNHDA and SQIVND (reference sequence). Trimming took off 4 bases at V and 0 bases at J, with 10 bases between the two ends. This CDR3 is CASSRSGGSYEQYF. CDR3 coding DNA: TGTGCCAGTAGTAGAAGCGGAGGCTCCTACGAGCAGTACTTC.

J is TRBJ1-1 and V is TRBV28; D may be TRBD1 (5 bases). In germline, CDR1 is MDHEN, CDR2 SYDVKM. This CDR3 contains 15 residues. The V and J ends lost 7 bases and 1 base respectively, with 16 bases between them. This CDR3 reads CASTPVGQGNTEAFF. The DNA for the CDR3 is TGTGCCAGCACCCCCGTGGGGCAGGGGAACACTGAAGCTTTCTTT.

This chain joins TRBV7-9 and TRBJ1-1; 9 positions agree with TRBD1. The CDR3 contains 16 residues. CDR1 and CDR2 (germline): SEHNR, FQNEAQ (reference sequence). V gave up 7 bases and J gave up 6 bases; unmatched junction bases: 15. The CDR3 sequence is CASTLKPGQGGPEAFF. The CDR3 coding sequence is TGTGCCAGCACCCTGAAACCGGGACAGGGCGGACCTGAAGCTTTCTTT. The full variable domain, completed using reference TRBV7-9 and TRBJ1-1, is DTGVSQNPRHKITKRGQNVTFRCDPISEHNRLYWYRQTLGQGPEFLTYFQNEAQLEKSRLLSDRFSAERPKGSFSTLEIQRTEQGDSAMYLCASTLKPGQGGPEAFFGQGTRLTVV.

This clone was picked up one time. The chain links TRBV27 to TRBJ2-3, with TRBD2 identical over 13 bases. This CDR3 is built from 15 residues. Looked up from germline, CDR1 is MNHEY and CDR2 is SMNVEV (reference sequence). Unmatched junction bases numbered 9, after V lost 5 bases and J lost 10 bases. The CDR3 reads CASSLGTSGKGAQYF. Here the CDR3 DNA reads TGTGCCAGCAGTCTGGGGACTAGCGGGAAGGGGGCGCAGTATTTT.

The CDR3 spells CASSLGRLAGGNEQFF. The CDR3 DNA reads as TGTGCCAGCAGCTTAGGGCGACTAGCGGGAGGCAATGAGCAGTTCTTC. V is TRBV7-8 and J is TRBJ2-1; 13 nucleotides match TRBD2. CDR3 length: 16 residues. Germline CDR1 is SGHVS and CDR2 is FQNEAQ. The J segment lost 6 bases and the V segment lost 1 base, leaving 3 bases of the junction unmatched.

The CDR3 sequence is CASNPGTGGFYEQYF. The CDR3 nucleotides read TGTGCCAGCAATCCCGGGACAGGGGGTTTCTACGAGCAGTACTTC. The chain has TRBV27 and TRBJ2-7, with 11 nucleotides matching TRBD1. CDR1 and CDR2 from the germline V gene are MNHEY and SMNVEV (reference sequence). Germline trimming cut 7 bases from V and 3 bases from J; bases unmatched to any gene: 8. This CDR3 has 15 residues.